Presented here are 21 T cell receptor beta chains from one specimen sequenced in a study of blood T cell repertoires in COVID-19. Using immunoSEQ multiplex PCR, the repertoire was profiled, and TCRdb retains in-frame clones only, with some absent. The table lists 400,000 to 550,000 clones, more than 85% of them singletons. The sequenced material came from peripheral blood. These receptors all stem from a woman between 25 and 40 years old with acute or convalescent COVID-19.

The V and J genes are TRBV6-5 and TRBJ1-1; no clear D. The CDR3 runs to 12 residues. Trimming shortened V by 5 bases and J by 8 bases, and 12 bases separated the two germline ends. CDR1 and CDR2 (germline): MNHEY, SVGAGI. The CDR3 DNA is TGTGCCAGCAGTCCACCCACGGGAGAAGCTTTCTTT. Protein: CASSPPTGEAFF.

The V call is TRBV7-2, the J call TRBJ2-1; 9 bases are shared with TRBD2. The CDR3 totals 18 residues. Germline V gene sequence: CDR1 SGHTA, CDR2 FQGNSA. J gave up 4 bases and V 0 bases, and 10 bases lay outside the gene matches. CDR3 sequence reads: CASSLAVAGALEYNEQFF. In nucleotides, the CDR3 is TGTGCCAGCAGCTTAGCGGTAGCGGGGGCCCTAGAATACAATGAGCAGTTCTTC.

The chain combines TRBV6-5 with TRBJ1-5; 9 bases align to TRBD1. The ends lost 6 bases at V and 4 bases at J; junction bases unmatched: 4. CDR1 is MNHEY and CDR2 is SVGAGI in the germline V gene. The length of the CDR3 is 14 residues. The CDR3 loop reads CASRTGTGNQPQHF. The CDR3 DNA reads TGTGCCAGCAGAACCGGGACAGGGAATCAGCCCCAGCATTTT.

V is TRBV5-1 and J is TRBJ1-3; D not resolved. CDR3 size: 16 residues. V lost 0 bases and J 0 bases, leaving 10 bases between the germline ends. The germline CDR1 and CDR2 sequences are SGHRS and YFSETQ. Here the CDR3 DNA reads TGCGCCAGCAGCTTGGGAGGGTCAAGCTCTGGAAACACCATATATTTT. Encoded protein: CASSLGGSSSGNTIYF. Looking up the rest from reference TRBV5-1 and TRBJ1-3 gives the full variable domain: KAGVTQTPRYLIKTRGQQVTLSCSPISGHRSVSWYQQTPGQGLQFLFEYFSETQRNKGNFPGRFSGRQFSNSRSEMNVSTLELGDSALYLCASSLGGSSSGNTIYFGEGSWLTVV.

J is TRBJ1-3 and V is TRBV5-1; tentatively, D is TRBD1 (6 bases). Germline V gives CDR1 SGHRS, CDR2 YFSETQ. The V and J ends lost 4 bases and 4 bases respectively, with 12 bases between them. CDR3 length: 14 residues. The CDR3 DNA reads as TGCGCCAGCAGCCCTGGGACAAGCGGAAACACCATATATTTT. It specifies CASSPGTSGNTIYF.

The chain is built from TRBV2 and TRBJ2-1; 11 positions match TRBD2. Unmatched junction bases numbered 6, after V lost 2 bases and J lost 9 bases. CDR3 length: 15 residues. Germline loops: CDR1 SNHLY, CDR2 FYNNEI. The CDR3 DNA reads TGTGCCAGCAGTGAATTAGCGGGGGGGCGAGTTGAGCAGTTCTTC. The encoded protein is CASSELAGGRVEQFF.

This chain joins TRBV6-6 and TRBJ2-3; 8 positions agree with TRBD2. The ends lost 8 bases at V and 2 bases at J; junction bases unmatched: 6. CDR1 is MNHNY, CDR2 SVGAGI, per germline (reference sequence). The CDR3 spans 14 residues. The CDR3 sequence: CASRLAGNTDTQYF. CDR3 in DNA: TGTGCCAGCCGGTTAGCGGGGAACACAGATACGCAGTATTTT.

The chain recombines TRBV5-6 with TRBJ1-5, with D perhaps TRBD1 (5 bases). Trimming shortened V by 4 bases and J by 6 bases, and 20 bases separated the two germline ends. This CDR3 contains 16 residues. CDR1 and CDR2 (germline): SGHDT, YYEEEE. CDR3 protein: CASSPGAPSGGQPQHF. CDR3 DNA sequence: TGTGCCAGCAGCCCTGGGGCTCCTTCGGGGGGTCAGCCCCAGCATTTT.

The chain combines TRBV30 with TRBJ2-5; D is possibly TRBD1 (6 bases). The germline V and J ends were trimmed by 1 base and 7 bases, with 16 bases remaining between them. The germline gives CDR1 GTSNPN, CDR2 SVGIG (reference sequence). The CDR3 is 14 amino acids. DNA of the CDR3: TGTGCCTGGAGTGCGGGGACATCAGATGGGACCCAGTACTTC. Amino acids: CAWSAGTSDGTQYF.

The rearrangement joins TRBV28 to TRBJ2-2; 9 bases align to TRBD1. J was trimmed by 8 bases and V by 2 bases; bases with no gene match: 6. Germline CDR1 and CDR2: MDHEN and SYDVKM. This CDR3 comprises 15 residues. The CDR3 nucleotides are TGTGCCAGCAGTTTAGCGGGACAGGGTCGGGGGGAGCTGTTTTTT. This encodes CASSLAGQGRGELFF.

This chain joins TRBV29-1 and TRBJ2-6, with D possibly matching TRBD1 (6 bases). Per the germline V gene, CDR1 is SQVTM and CDR2 is ANQGSEA. V lost 6 bases and J 4 bases, leaving 10 bases between the germline ends. This CDR3 spans 13 amino acids. The CDR3 region has the DNA TGCAGCGTAGGACAGTTCGGGGCCAACGTCCTGACTTTC. Its protein is CSVGQFGANVLTF.

This chain joins TRBV7-9 and TRBJ1-1; no clear D. CDR1 and CDR2 from the germline V gene are SEHNR and FQNEAQ (reference sequence). V was trimmed by 5 bases and J by 5 bases, leaving 15 bases between them. The CDR3 spans 14 residues. The CDR3 bases are TGTGCCAGCAGCCTCCCTGGGCGCGGGACTGAAGCTTTCTTT. Its translation: CASSLPGRGTEAFF.

The chain carries TRBV18 and TRBJ1-5; a possible D gene is TRBD1 (6 bases). The CDR3 has 19 residues. The germline V and J ends were trimmed by 4 bases and 4 bases, with 26 bases remaining between them. From germline, CDR1 is KGHSH and CDR2 LQKENI. The CDR3 is CASSLNHQGNGARNQPQHF. Here the CDR3 DNA reads TGTGCCAGCTCACTTAACCACCAGGGGAACGGGGCGAGGAATCAGCCCCAGCATTTT.

Worth noting for this clone: The identical CDR3 is also encoded by other nucleotide sequences in the sample. CDR3 region: CASSSGGETQYF. CDR3 bases: TGCGCCAGCAGCTCCGGGGGAGAGACCCAGTACTTC. J is TRBJ2-5 and V is TRBV5-1, with a tentative D call TRBD2 (6 bases). Trimming cost V 3 bases and J 4 bases, with 7 bases left between them. Germline CDR1 SGHRS, CDR2 YFSETQ. The length of the CDR3 is 12 residues.

This chain links TRBV2 with TRBJ2-4; weak D call: TRBD2 (5 bases). V gave up 4 bases and J gave up 0 bases, with 10 bases separating them. This CDR3 spans 15 amino acids. Per germline, CDR1 SNHLY and CDR2 FYNNEI. The CDR3 protein is CASSVEVLAKNIQYF. CDR3 sequence (DNA): TGTGCCAGCAGTGTGGAGGTTTTAGCCAAAAACATTCAGTACTTC.

This clone was seen just once. The chain has TRBV5-1 and TRBJ1-3; D remains unclear. The CDR3 covers 13 residues. V lost 6 bases, J lost 2 bases, and 9 bases lay in between. Looked up from germline, CDR1 is SGHRS and CDR2 is YFSETQ. The DNA for the CDR3 is TGCGCCAGCACTTTTAATCCTGGAAACACCATATATTTT. It translates to CASTFNPGNTIYF.

Turning to this clone: The same CDR3 also results from other DNA sequences found in this sample. The gene calls are TRBV6-5 and TRBJ2-7; D gene uncertain. The CDR3 is 11 residues long. Trimming cost V 5 bases and J 5 bases, with 7 bases left between them. Germline CDR1 reads MNHEY; CDR2 reads SVGAGI. The CDR3 sequence is CASSRRDEQYF. Here the CDR3 DNA reads TGTGCCAGCAGTAGACGGGACGAGCAGTACTTC.

V and J are TRBV5-1 and TRBJ2-2, with D perhaps matching TRBD2 (6 bases). V lost 4 bases to trimming and J lost 4 bases, with 14 bases between them. Germline V gives CDR1 SGHRS, CDR2 YFSETQ. This CDR3 spans 15 amino acids. Written as DNA, the CDR3 is TGCGCCAGCAGCCGAGGTGGGGGAGGCACCGGGGAGCTGTTTTTT. Protein sequence: CASSRGGGGTGELFF. Full variable domain (rest looked up from reference TRBV5-1 and TRBJ2-2): KAGVTQTPRYLIKTRGQQVTLSCSPISGHRSVSWYQQTPGQGLQFLFEYFSETQRNKGNFPGRFSGRQFSNSRSEMNVSTLELGDSALYLCASSRGGGGTGELFFGEGSRLTVL.

A remark on this clone: This same CDR3 is encoded by further DNA sequences in the sample. The chain joins TRBV7-3 to TRBJ2-1; TRBD1 agrees at 8 bases. CDR3 size: 13 residues. CDR1 and CDR2 from the germline V gene are SGHTA and FQGTGA. After removal of 2 bases from V and 8 bases from J, the junction contained 2 bases not matched to a gene. In DNA, the CDR3 is TGTGCCAGCAGCTTAGCAGGGGGCGATGAGCAGTTCTTC. Its translation: CASSLAGGDEQFF.

V and J are TRBV3-1 (or the pseudogene TRBV3-2) and TRBJ1-3, with 8 bases matching TRBD1. V lost 3 bases and J lost 8; bases outside the gene matches: 9. This CDR3 is built from 15 residues. Germline-derived CDR1 and CDR2 are LGHDT and YNNKEL (reference sequence). The chain's CDR3 is CASSHRQGWRDTIYF. The CDR3 nucleotides read TGTGCCAGCAGCCACAGACAGGGGTGGAGGGACACCATATATTTT.

V and J are TRBV5-4 and TRBJ1-4; D ambiguous. The V and J ends lost 0 bases and 6 bases respectively, with 12 bases between them. The CDR3 has 15 amino acids. Germline V gene lookup returns CDR1 SGHNT and CDR2 YYREEE (reference sequence). The CDR3 bases are TGTGCCAGCAGCTTGGTAGGGAGTGGGGATGAAAAACTGTTTTTT. This codes for CASSLVGSGDEKLFF.